This T cell receptor (beta chain) came from a study of regulatory T cells in long-lasting Graves disease. Study-level information: Over 5 years of antithyroid drugs plus positive TSH receptor antibodies defined persistent Graves' disease.

Assembly of TCR beta libraries relied on iRepertoire HTBI primers together with Arm-PCR of CDR3 regions. TCRdb re-analysed the multiplex PCR reads in MiXCR, keeping a single row per CDR3 protein. The data show around 300,000 distinct CDR3 sequences, 22% seen once. As for time point: persistent/refractory GD, antithyroid drugs over 5 years with positive TRAb. Scientists built the TCR library using RNA that was extracted from PBMCs. Specimen: peripheral blood mononuclear cells (PBMCs), collected when the disease was refractory, from a patient treated with antithyroid drugs. The clonotype was recovered from a female donor with Graves disease.

The CDR3 sequence: CASSAISTDTQYF. The CDR3 region has the DNA TGTGCCAGCAGTGCCATTTCCACAGATACGCAGTATTTT. V usage is TRBV2 and J usage is TRBJ2-3; the D is unclear. Trimming took 4 bases from V and 2 from J, leaving 7 bases between them. The CDR3 spans 13 residues. The germline V gene encodes CDR1 SNHLY and CDR2 FYNNEI.